This section outlines one T cell receptor (beta chain) sequence together with its context. Its antigen specificity is not known. Base-call qualities are not available, and no considerably larger clone is one nucleotide away. TCRB CDR3 regions were amplified from roughly 1.8 ug genomic DNA, or all available DNA if less, using the immunoSEQ assay. For multiplex PCR, 60 forward primers for TCR V beta segments and 13 reverse primers for J beta segments were used. To estimate reads per starting template, synthetic control templates were spiked into each sample at limiting dilution. Reads of 87 bp were generated by sequencing on the Illumina HiSeq System. The authors' analysis ran thus. PCR and sequencing errors were removed by merging closely related sequences with a nearest neighbor algorithm. TCR overlap was measured as the percentage of unique tumor TCR beta sequences also present in the same patient's peripheral blood. TCRdb provides this immuneACCESS table in a form limited to in-frame rearrangements. Some clones are lacking; in checked studies, under half of them reflect an unresolved V gene, and why the rest are absent is not known. V and J calls and clone size are given by that table; D and trimming were obtained from the DNA. Here the sample has approximately 90,000 clones; roughly four fifths occur a single time. Of the sample, approximately 2.1% falls within the top ten clones.

The CDR3 spans 20 residues, from the cysteine through the valine. Only CDR3 DNA remains: 60 bases, in frame from the first base. From V the trimming removes 2 bases and from J it removes 2 bases, while the gene matches leave 16 bases of the junction unaccounted for. The record originates from a study of glioma-infiltrating T cells after dendritic cell vaccination listed by TCRdb under 2016. With respect to the entire study: A cohort of roughly 15 glioblastoma patients from Phase I and II dendritic cell vaccination trials was included, of whom 9 were newly diagnosed and 6 had recurrent disease. Between the early 2000s and the early 2010s, patients were given autologous tumor lysate-pulsed dendritic cell vaccination. To make the vaccine, monocyte-derived dendritic cells were cultured for 7 to 8 days with IL-4 and GM-CSF and then pulsed overnight with autologous tumor lysate. Three intradermal dendritic cell vaccine injections were administered to patients at biweekly intervals in the arm below the axilla. Tumor-infiltrating lymphocyte content was quantified and tumor and blood repertoires were compared in dendritic cell-vaccinated glioblastoma patients by deep sequencing of TCR beta CDR3 regions. Survival after dendritic cell vaccination was correlated with TCR sequencing metrics, including TIL content and tumor-blood repertoire overlap.

The sample's time point, from its label and the paper: after dendritic cell vaccination, including at tumor progression/relapse. To be selected, patients needed enough residual fresh-frozen tumor tissue and more than two years of available survival data. Although molecular status otherwise differed among the glioblastoma patients, no patient had an isocitrate dehydrogenase mutation. PBMC collection took place before vaccination, two weeks after the third vaccination, and at tumor progression if progression occurred. The Qiagen DNeasy Blood extraction Kit was used to extract genomic DNA. Findings and caveats that apply to the study as a whole: The TCR overlap response model with three groups was called speculative and said to need prospective validation. After dendritic cell vaccination, a higher estimated pretreatment TIL content predicted longer time to progression and longer overall survival. No direct relationship between TCR clonality and survival was found, suggesting a diverse polyclonal response may matter. The cohort was small and heterogeneous, only a few patients had full blood and tumor sets, and even fewer had initial-recurrent tumor pairs.

The source material was blood, sampled after dendritic cell vaccination. The sequence was obtained from a human donor with glioblastoma. The chain links TRBV6-7 with TRBJ2-7, with 12 junctional bases fitting TRBD2. TRBV6-7 is annotated as an ORF whose role is uncertain. The CDR3 protein is CASSYKPIQQLAGGTYEQYV. The DNA sequence is as follows: TGTGCCAGCAGTTACAAGCCAATTCAACAACTAGCGGGAGGCACCTACGAGCAGTACGTC.